This T cell receptor (beta chain) was captured by sequencing in a study of shared clonotypes between healthy human individuals. As for the study in general: Sampling drew on donors who were a couple of women and a few men aged 18 to 49.

Repertoires were generated with immunoSEQ multiplex PCR, while TCRdb's copy carries only in-frame clones and drops some. The table includes fewer than 550,000 clones, roughly 85% detected once. This CDR3 region has 15 residues. Germline V gene lookup returns CDR1 SEHNR and CDR2 FQNEAQ (reference sequence). V shed 5 bases and J shed 1 base, with 13 bases lying between them. Sequencing input: PBMCs. This TCR was sampled from a woman in her thirties or forties in good health. Some clones in this sample may be carry-over from other donors' samples. This sequence joins TRBV7-9 and TRBJ2-3; tentatively, D is TRBD1 or TRBD2 (5 bases each). DNA for the CDR3: TGTGCCAGCAGCCCCCCCGGGACCCGCACAGATACGCAGTATTTT. It yields the protein CASSPPGTRTDTQYF.